This T cell receptor beta chain was sequenced in a study of shared clonotypes between healthy human individuals. The germline gives CDR1 SSHAT, CDR2 FNYEAQ (reference sequence). This CDR3 contains 13 residues. V was cut by 5 bases and J by 5 bases, with 12 bases left in between. Sequencing used immunoSEQ multiplex PCR; TCRdb keeps in-frame clones, though not all of them. The data contain about 2.3 million clones, under 95% of them singletons. This TCR came from a man between 18 and 29 years old in good health. Some clones in this sample may be carry-over from other donors' samples. Material: naive CD4+ T cells from PBMCs. Subset given: CD45RA+ positively selected. The rearrangement joins TRBV7-7 to TRBJ2-5; maybe TRBD1 (6 bases). CDR3 amino acids: CASSTDRLETQYF. The CDR3 nucleotides read TGTGCCAGCAGCACTGACAGGCTCGAGACCCAGTACTTC.